This T cell receptor (beta chain) was sequenced for a study of radiotherapy plus CTLA-4 blockade in lung cancer. Sequenced by immunoSEQ multiplex PCR; TCRdb stores in-frame clones only, minus some. The sample has around 45,000 clones, approximately 90% seen once. This clone has more than one count but fewer than ten. The CDR3 is 14 residues long. Unmatched junction bases numbered 6, after V lost 7 bases and J lost 0 bases. Germline CDR1 reads SQVTM; CDR2 reads ANQGSEA. The source was peripheral blood, collected from a patient treated with radiotherapy plus ipilimumab. This receptor was identified in a human donor with non-small cell lung cancer whose response to radiotherapy plus ipilimumab could not be evaluated. The V gene is TRBV29-1, the J gene TRBJ1-3; 7 bases agree with TRBD1. The CDR3 DNA follows: TGCAGCGCACGGACAGGAGGCTCTGGAAACACCATATATTTT. Translating it yields CSARTGGSGNTIYF.